This T cell receptor (beta chain) stems from a study of blood T cell repertoires in COVID-19. On the study more broadly: Sources were T cells, B-cell-depleted T cells, or PBMCs; the material itself was cDNA or gDNA.

Here immunoSEQ multiplex PCR was the method, and the copy in TCRdb shows in-frame clones only, minus some. Of some 120,000 clones listed, 80% to 90% are singletons. V was cut by 4 bases and J by 10 bases, with 11 bases left in between. The CDR3 length is 13 residues. From germline, CDR1 is SGHDN and CDR2 FVKESK. This chain uses TRBV14 with TRBJ1-6; a possible D gene is TRBD1 (5 bases). This TCR came from a man aged 65 to 85 with active or convalescent COVID-19. Material for sequencing was peripheral blood. This chain's CDR3 is CASSLSGDSPLHF. DNA for the CDR3: TGTGCCAGCAGCCTATCGGGGGACTCACCCCTCCACTTT.